The 6 T cell receptor beta chains given below trace back to one sample, sequenced in a study of radiotherapy plus CTLA-4 blockade in lung cancer. Measured with immunoSEQ multiplex PCR; TCRdb has only the in-frame clones, and not every one. This table holds around 45,000 clones, about 70% found once. The sample was peripheral blood, taken from a patient treated with radiotherapy plus ipilimumab. Every receptor here comes from a human donor with non-small cell lung cancer who had a partial response to radiotherapy plus ipilimumab.

The genes are TRBV5-1 and TRBJ2-3; 8 bases agree with TRBD2. CDR1 is SGHRS and CDR2 is YFSETQ in the germline V gene. CDR3 length: 14 amino acids. The trim removed 5 bases at V and 0 bases at J, leaving 2 bases unmatched. The chain's CDR3 is CASSTGGSTDTQYF. The CDR3 DNA sequence: TGCGCCAGCAGTACGGGGGGGAGCACAGATACGCAGTATTTT. The variable domain in full, completed from reference TRBV5-1 and TRBJ2-3, reads KAGVTQTPRYLIKTRGQQVTLSCSPISGHRSVSWYQQTPGQGLQFLFEYFSETQRNKGNFPGRFSGRQFSNSRSEMNVSTLELGDSALYLCASSTGGSTDTQYFGPGTRLTVL.

J is TRBJ2-7 and V is TRBV19, with 8 bases lining up with TRBD1. Germline CDR1 reads LNHDA; CDR2 reads SQIVND (reference sequence). This CDR3 spans 14 amino acids. Trimming cost V 6 bases and J 4 bases; bases outside gene matches: 8. The DNA of the CDR3 is TGTGCCAGTAGAACAGGGGGTTTTCCTTACGAGCAGTACTTC. The encoded protein is CASRTGGFPYEQYF. Filled out from reference TRBV19 and TRBJ2-7, the complete variable domain reads DGGITQSPKYLFRKEGQNVTLSCEQNLNHDAMYWYRQDPGQGLRLIYYSQIVNDFQKGDIAEGYSVSREKKESFPLTVTSAQKNPTAFYLCASRTGGFPYEQYFGPGTRLTVT.

The rearrangement uses TRBV6-1 and TRBJ2-3; 9 bases align to TRBD2. CDR1 and CDR2 (germline): MNHNS, SASEGT. CDR3 length: 15 residues. Trimming at V came to 7 bases and at J to 8 bases, leaving 13 bases not matched to a gene. CDR3 DNA: TGTGCCAGCATCAGAGCACCTAGCGGGGAGGGTACGCAGTATTTT. Its protein product is CASIRAPSGEGTQYF.

This clone was observed a handful of times. This chain joins TRBV6-1 and TRBJ2-1; D may be TRBD1 (5 bases). The CDR3 totals 14 residues. The V gene lost 6 bases and the J gene lost 7 bases, with 16 bases spanning the gap. Germline V gives CDR1 MNHNS, CDR2 SASEGT. DNA for the CDR3: TGTGCCAGCAGATGGGAAAGGGGCCCTAATGAGCAGTTCTTC. Its translation: CASRWERGPNEQFF.

The chain uses TRBV19 and TRBJ2-5, with a weak D call TRBD2 (5 bases). The V gene lost 1 base and the J gene lost 2 bases, with 5 bases spanning the gap. This CDR3 is 13 amino acids long. CDR1 is LNHDA and CDR2 is SQIVND in the germline V gene (reference sequence). The CDR3 loop is CASSIAGQETQYF. DNA for the CDR3: TGTGCCAGTAGTATAGCGGGGCAAGAGACCCAGTACTTC.

The chain joins TRBV5-4 to TRBJ2-1; weak D call: TRBD1 (5 bases). The CDR3 spans 16 residues. Germline loops: CDR1 SGHNT, CDR2 YYREEE (reference sequence). V lost 4 bases and J lost 0, with 14 bases in between. The CDR3 sequence: CASSQGGASSYNEQFF. The CDR3 nucleotides read TGTGCCAGCAGCCAGGGTGGGGCCAGCTCCTACAATGAGCAGTTCTTC.